The 18 T cell receptor beta chains presented below share a single source sample, sequenced in a study of vaccination effects on CD4 cells after COVID-19. The ViraFEST assay expanded antigen-specific CD4+ T cells with viral peptide pools before sequencing. When less than 13 days of culture had elapsed, CD4+ T cells were isolated. Every participant took two doses of the BNT162b2 or mRNA-1273 vaccine. Profiling relied on immunoSEQ multiplex PCR, and the TCRdb table lists in-frame clones only, not all of them. The sample carries tens of thousands of clones, roughly 81% recorded once. Their specific antigens are unknown. Sequences were derived from CD4+ T cells from PBMCs cultured with HCoV-229E spike peptides, sampled after COVID-19 vaccination. The receptors shown here come from a human donor who received a COVID-19 vaccine.

The rearrangement uses TRBV5-3 and TRBJ1-4; no clear D gene. TRBV5-3 belongs to the ORF category, with a function that is uncertain. Trimming took off 5 bases at V and 6 bases at J, with 14 bases between the two ends. CDR3 length: 14 residues. The CDR3 loop is CARRIEGPYEKLFF. Here the CDR3 DNA reads TGTGCCAGAAGGATAGAGGGTCCCTATGAAAAACTGTTTTTT.

Only one count was recorded for this clone. The chain links TRBV28 to TRBJ1-2; TRBD1 matches at 8 bases. CDR3 length: 15 amino acids. Trimming cost V 6 bases and J 8 bases; bases outside gene matches: 14. CDR1 is MDHEN and CDR2 is SYDVKM in the germline V gene. The CDR3: CASRGTGTGIGGYTF. The CDR3 coding sequence is TGTGCCAGCAGAGGTACCGGGACAGGAATCGGCGGCTACACCTTC.

V and J are TRBV5-4 and TRBJ2-7, with D uncertain. CDR3 length: 14 amino acids. In germline, CDR1 is SGHNT, CDR2 YYREEE (reference sequence). V was shortened by 1 base and J by 1 base, with 9 bases between the two germline ends. DNA for the CDR3: TGTGCCAGCAGCTTGAATAGGGATTCCTACGAGCAGTACGTC. It encodes CASSLNRDSYEQYV.

V and J are TRBV24-1 and TRBJ2-5; 7 nucleotides match TRBD2. The CDR3 has 15 amino acids. V trimming: 3 bases; J trimming: 2 bases; junction bases outside the gene matches: 5. CDR1 is KGHDR, CDR2 SFDVKD, per germline. The CDR3, as DNA: TGTGCCACCAGTGATGCGGGGGTCCCTCAAGAGACCCAGTACTTC. Its protein product is CATSDAGVPQETQYF.

The gene calls are TRBV28 and TRBJ2-7, with 9 bases matching TRBD1. With V trimmed by 5 bases and J by 1 base, 9 bases remained unmatched. CDR3 length: 16 residues. Germline lookup yields CDR1 MDHEN and CDR2 SYDVKM. CDR3 in amino acids: CASSPLGQGRSYEQYV. The CDR3, as DNA: TGTGCCAGCAGTCCCCTGGGACAGGGCAGATCCTACGAGCAGTACGTC.

The chain employs TRBV6-2 or TRBV6-3 and TRBJ1-1, with a tentative D call TRBD1 (5 bases). V lost 5 bases and J lost 11, with 18 bases in between. This CDR3 comprises 13 residues. Germline values: CDR1 MNHEY, CDR2 SVGEGT. CDR3 amino acids: CASSRAPSRQAFF. In DNA, the CDR3 is TGTGCCAGCAGTCGGGCGCCATCGAGACAGGCTTTCTTT.

DNA for the CDR3: TGTGCCAGCAGCTTGTATGACCTCGGCAATCAGCCCCAGCATTTT. Translation gives CASSLYDLGNQPQHF. The rearrangement uses TRBV5-5 and TRBJ1-5; no reliable D call. There are 15 residues in the CDR3. Trimming left V 1 base short and J 2 bases short, with 10 bases between. The germline gives CDR1 SGHKS, CDR2 YYEKEE (reference sequence).

This clone was observed a handful of times. V usage is TRBV2 and J usage is TRBJ1-1; tentative D call: TRBD1 (6 bases). The CDR3 covers 15 residues. The ends were cut back, 7 bases at V and 4 bases at J, with 19 bases in the middle. The germline V gene has CDR1 SNHLY and CDR2 FYNNEI. The CDR3 is CASTENLRGATEAFF. The CDR3 region has the DNA TGTGCCAGCACTGAGAACCTCAGGGGTGCCACTGAAGCTTTCTTT.

This clone showed up just a few times. The genes are TRBV15 and TRBJ2-2; no firm D call. CDR3 length: 15 residues. V lost 0 bases to trimming and J lost 4 bases, with 9 bases between them. From germline, CDR1 is LNHNV and CDR2 YYDKDF (reference sequence). The CDR3 region is CATSRDRVGTGELFF. The DNA for the CDR3 is TGTGCCACCAGCAGAGATCGGGTCGGCACCGGGGAGCTGTTTTTT.

In nucleotides, the CDR3 is TGTGCCAGCAGTCCCCCTCCCGACGGGTTCGATACGCAGTATTTT. Translation gives CASSPPPDGFDTQYF. The chain carries TRBV2 and TRBJ2-3; D is unresolved. This CDR3 region has 15 residues. CDR1 and CDR2 (germline): SNHLY, FYNNEI. Trimming cost V 5 bases and J 6 bases, with 18 bases left between them.

The V and J genes are TRBV4-1 and TRBJ2-5; D may be TRBD1 (5 bases). V lost 3 bases and J lost 5, with 10 bases in between. Germline V lookup: CDR1 MGHRA, CDR2 YSYEKL. CDR3 length equals 13 residues. CDR3 DNA: TGCGCCAGCAGCCAGCCATGGGGCGAGACCCAGTACTTC. It translates to CASSQPWGETQYF.

The rearrangement joins TRBV5-6 to TRBJ2-7; 7 nucleotides line up with TRBD1. Trimming took 4 bases from V and 6 from J; bases not matched to a gene: 7. The germline CDR1 and CDR2 sequences are SGHDT and YYEEEE. The length of the CDR3 is 13 residues. The CDR3 loop reads CASSREGAREQYV. Here the CDR3 DNA reads TGTGCCAGCAGCCGCGAGGGGGCGCGCGAGCAGTACGTC.

The V call is TRBV3-1 (or the pseudogene TRBV3-2), the J call TRBJ1-3; D gene ambiguous. The CDR3 spans 14 residues. The germline CDR1 and CDR2 sequences are LGHDT and YNNKEL (reference sequence). With 4 bases removed from V and 0 bases from J, the gap between germline ends came to 7 bases. The CDR3 DNA sequence: TGTGCCAGCAGCCCTGTAAGCTCTGGAAACACCATATATTTT. It yields the protein CASSPVSSGNTIYF.

This clone has just a few counts. The rearrangement links TRBV10-1 to TRBJ1-4; 7 bases are a match to TRBD1. V lost 10 bases and J lost 6; bases outside the gene matches: 8. The V gene's germline CDR1 is WNHNN and CDR2 SYGVQD (reference sequence). The CDR3 is 13 residues long. CDR3 region: CAIDRELHEKLFF. The CDR3 DNA reads TGCGCCATAGACAGGGAATTGCATGAAAAACTGTTTTTT.

This rearrangement joins TRBV19 to TRBJ2-5, with 7 bases aligning to TRBD1. The CDR3 sequence is 14 residues long. In germline, CDR1 is LNHDA, CDR2 SQIVND (reference sequence). J lost 0 bases, V lost 7 bases, and 5 bases had no gene match. The CDR3 DNA sequence: TGTGCCAGTAATAATCAGGGGGACCAAGAGACCCAGTACTTC. Translation: CASNNQGDQETQYF.

The rearrangement links TRBV19 to TRBJ1-5; D possibly corresponds to TRBD1 (6 bases). Germline V gene sequence: CDR1 LNHDA, CDR2 SQIVND (reference sequence). V lost 6 bases and J lost 0, with 18 bases in between. The CDR3 is 17 amino acids. The CDR3 coding sequence is TGTGCCAGTAGGATTACGACAGGACCTTATAGCAATCAGCCCCAGCATTTT. Its translation: CASRITTGPYSNQPQHF.

The DNA of the CDR3 is TGTGCCAGCAGCTATAAACTAGGACAGGGGTATGGCTACACCTTC. This gives the protein CASSYKLGQGYGYTF. The rearrangement joins TRBV7-2 to TRBJ1-2; 9 nucleotides agree with TRBD1. Trimming removed 4 bases from V and 5 bases from J; junction bases left unmatched: 8. The CDR3 has 15 amino acids. Germline V gives CDR1 SGHTA, CDR2 FQGNSA.

The rearrangement links TRBV6-2 or TRBV6-3 to TRBJ1-2; 7 nucleotides match TRBD1. The germline V gene encodes CDR1 MNHEY and CDR2 SVGEGT. Unmatched junction bases numbered 7, after V lost 4 bases and J lost 8 bases. CDR3 length: 13 residues. CDR3 nucleotides: TGTGCCAGCAGTTTCACAGGGGAAACGGGCTACACCTTC. Its translation is CASSFTGETGYTF.